Each of the 2 T cell receptor beta chains below was sequenced from the same sample in a study of blood T cell repertoires in COVID-19. Profiling relied on immunoSEQ multiplex PCR, and the TCRdb table lists in-frame clones only, not all of them. The table has roughly 180,000 clones, approximately 90% seen once. The sequenced sample consisted of peripheral blood. The source of these receptors is a woman in her thirties with active or convalescent COVID-19.

This chain links TRBV4-1 with TRBJ1-1; possibly TRBD1 for D (6 bases). Germline-derived CDR1 and CDR2 are MGHRA and YSYEKL. The CDR3 contains 16 residues. V lost 7 bases to trimming and J lost 1 base, with 19 bases between them. This CDR3 reads CASIKGVGQTNTEAFF. The CDR3 region has the DNA TGCGCCAGCATCAAGGGGGTGGGGCAGACGAACACTGAAGCTTTCTTT.

The V and J genes are TRBV5-4 and TRBJ2-7, with 12 positions matching TRBD2. The germline V gene has CDR1 SGHNT and CDR2 YYREEE (reference sequence). V was pared by 4 bases and J by 1 base, with 9 bases of the junction left unmatched. The CDR3 is made up of 17 amino acids. The CDR3, as DNA: TGTGCCAGCAGCACCACCCCTAGCGGGAGGGTGTCCTACGAGCAGTACTTC. As protein: CASSTTPSGRVSYEQYF.